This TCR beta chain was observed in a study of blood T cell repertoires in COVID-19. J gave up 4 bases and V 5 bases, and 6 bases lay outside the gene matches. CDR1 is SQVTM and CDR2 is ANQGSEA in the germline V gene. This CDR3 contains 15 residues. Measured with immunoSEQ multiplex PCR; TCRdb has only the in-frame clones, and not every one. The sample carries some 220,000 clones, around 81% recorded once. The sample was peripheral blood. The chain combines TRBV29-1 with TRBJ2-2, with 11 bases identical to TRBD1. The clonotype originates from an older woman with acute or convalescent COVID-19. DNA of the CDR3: TGCAGCGTTCAAGGGGGACAGGGGGTCACCGGGGAGCTGTTTTTT. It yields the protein CSVQGGQGVTGELFF.